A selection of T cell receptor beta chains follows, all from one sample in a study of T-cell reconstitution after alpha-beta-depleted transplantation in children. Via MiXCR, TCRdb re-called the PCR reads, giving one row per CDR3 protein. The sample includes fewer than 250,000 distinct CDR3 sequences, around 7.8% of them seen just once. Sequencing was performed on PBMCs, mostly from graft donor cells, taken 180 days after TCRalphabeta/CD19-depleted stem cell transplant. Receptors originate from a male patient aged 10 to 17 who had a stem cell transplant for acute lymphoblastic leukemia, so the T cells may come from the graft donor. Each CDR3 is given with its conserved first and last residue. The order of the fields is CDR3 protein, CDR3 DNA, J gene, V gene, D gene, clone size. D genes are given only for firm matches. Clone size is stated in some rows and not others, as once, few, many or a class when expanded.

CDR3aa: CATSGDGQGRGQPRHF
CDR3nt: TGTGCCACCAGCGGAGACGGACAGGGGCGGGGTCAGCCCCGGCATTTT
j_gene: TRBJ1-5
v_gene: TRBV15
d_gene: TRBD1
abundance: .

CDR3aa: CASSGTASYNEQFF
CDR3nt: TGTGCCAGCAGCGGGACGGCCTCCTACAATGAGCAGTTCTTC
j_gene: TRBJ2-1
v_gene: TRBV5-4
d_gene: .
abundance: many

CDR3aa: CASSISGWEQPQHF
CDR3nt: TGTGCCAGCAGCATATCAGGGTGGGAGCAGCCCCAGCATTTT
j_gene: TRBJ1-5
v_gene: TRBV28
d_gene: .
abundance: many

CDR3aa: CASSEGRVGNQPQHF
CDR3nt: TGTGCCAGCAGTGAAGGCAGGGTCGGAAATCAGCCCCAGCATTTT
j_gene: TRBJ1-5
v_gene: TRBV6-1
d_gene: .
abundance: few

CDR3aa: CASTVSSGANVLTF
CDR3nt: TGTGCCAGTACAGTATCCTCGGGGGCCAACGTCCTGACTTTC
j_gene: TRBJ2-6
v_gene: TRBV7-9
d_gene: .
abundance: many

CDR3aa: CASSGGMMGRPQHF
CDR3nt: TGTGCCAGCAGTGGAGGGATGATGGGCCGGCCCCAGCATTTT
j_gene: TRBJ1-5
v_gene: TRBV25-1
d_gene: .
abundance: many

CDR3aa: CASSLGGTGGYTF
CDR3nt: TGTGCCAGCAGTTTAGGGGGGACTGGCGGCTACACCTTC
j_gene: TRBJ1-2
v_gene: TRBV27
d_gene: .
abundance: many

CDR3aa: CASSQDTTSSYNEQFF
CDR3nt: TGTGCCAGCAGCCAAGATACCACTAGCTCCTACAATGAGCAGTTCTTC
j_gene: TRBJ2-1
v_gene: TRBV4-2
d_gene: .
abundance: many

CDR3aa: CASSLTGYTGELFF
CDR3nt: TGTGCCAGCAGCTTGACAGGGTACACCGGGGAGCTGTTTTTT
j_gene: TRBJ2-2
v_gene: TRBV7-2
d_gene: TRBD1
abundance: many

CDR3aa: CASSRQGTGELFF
CDR3nt: TGTGCCAGCAGCCGACAGGGAACCGGGGAGCTGTTTTTT
j_gene: TRBJ2-2
v_gene: TRBV5-4
d_gene: TRBD1
abundance: many

CDR3aa: CSVQTGGVTEAFF
CDR3nt: TGCAGCGTCCAGACAGGGGGTGTAACTGAAGCTTTCTTT
j_gene: TRBJ1-1
v_gene: TRBV29-1
d_gene: TRBD1
abundance: many

CDR3aa: CASSSGQGADGYTF
CDR3nt: TGTGCCAGTAGTTCCGGACAGGGGGCGGATGGCTACACCTTC
j_gene: TRBJ1-2
v_gene: TRBV19
d_gene: TRBD1
abundance: many

CDR3aa: CASSLRTGYYTQYF
CDR3nt: TGTGCCAGCAGTTTGAGGACAGGCTATTATACGCAGTATTTT
j_gene: TRBJ2-3
v_gene: TRBV27
d_gene: TRBD1
abundance: many

CDR3aa: CASSQIDRVNTGELFF
CDR3nt: TGCGCCAGCAGCCAAATTGACAGGGTGAACACCGGGGAGCTGTTTTTT
j_gene: TRBJ2-2
v_gene: TRBV4-3
d_gene: TRBD1
abundance: many

CDR3aa: CASSGGGFAYEQYF
CDR3nt: TGCGCCAGCAGTGGCGGAGGCTTTGCCTACGAGCAGTACTTC
j_gene: TRBJ2-7
v_gene: TRBV10-2
d_gene: .
abundance: many